This T cell receptor beta chain came from a study of cytomegalovirus exposure and HLA in healthy donors (dated by TCRdb to the late 2010s). General notes on the study: In an earlier analysis of under 600 of the donors, 250 to 350 Gb of sequence data and 90 million to 130 million unique TCR beta sequences from 150 million to 200 million T cells were reported. An early release covering just under 650 HLA-typed donors comprised about 300 gigabases of sequencing data and tens of millions of unique TCR sequences. Among the roughly 400 genotyped donors, about 85% belonged to the genetic ancestry cluster associated with self-reported Caucasian donors. The study was designed to test whether signatures of past pathogen exposure could be identified by cataloging public T cell receptors. Using immunosequencing, the study profiled T cell repertoires from approximately 700 subjects and related those repertoires to cytomegalovirus serostatus. Besides the first cohort of 666 subjects, a separate validation cohort made up of 90 to 150 different subjects was used. To predict cytomegalovirus infection status, the study combined high-throughput TCR immunosequencing, statistical association of individual TCRs with disease status, and machine learning. A later analysis re-examined previously published TCR beta repertoires from about 670 donors and added high-resolution HLA genotyping to investigate patterns of TCR occurrence. Rather than using new phenotypic data, the later analysis identified candidate immune exposures from TCR beta sequences and from how often those sequences occurred across donors. In an earlier analysis of a few hundred of the donors, high-throughput TCR beta sequencing was used to judge whether each TCR beta V gene segment behaved as functional or pseudogenic. Donor age, sex, ethnicity and CMV serostatus were compiled together with the repertoire data. Genome-wide SNP genotypes for about 65% of the roughly 670 donors were used in a later genetic analysis, which treated that subset as a discovery cohort. Every repertoire in the discovery cohort had been generated on one and the same sequencing platform. Class I and class II HLA loci were covered by the typing at four-digit resolution. Typing coverage varied by locus: roughly 620-640 donors for A, B, C, DRB1 and DQB1; roughly 560 for DQA1; over 600 for DPA1; approximately 450 for DPB1. Because of strong linkage in the cohort, five DR-DQ haplotypes were treated as single units for association and clustering. Across approximately 420 genotyped donors of the cohort, an average of about 240,000 unique TCR beta nucleotide sequences per donor were sequenced, and approximately 17% of those sequences were non-productive. What the authors observed across the whole study: In a later analysis, most CMV-associated TCR beta chains were found to appear HLA-restricted, with HLA associations seemingly driven largely by CMV exposure. The authors suggested that the approach could potentially be generalized to other disease states and immunological phenotypes. A further reported finding was that TCR beta sequences accurately predicted the HLA-A and HLA-B alleles for most subjects in the first cohort. Roughly uniform sequencing depth across donors was assumed in presence/absence analyses, although this assumption may not hold. The study gave a list of 150 to 200 TCR beta chains associated with cytomegalovirus. A later analysis found that HLA-associated TCR beta chains were more clonally expanded and had lower generation probabilities than equally common non-associated chains. A few of the identified cytomegalovirus-associated TCR beta chains were confirmed in vitro to be specific for cytomegalovirus antigens. While some public TCRs were present in many individuals, most TCR sequences turned up only very rarely across donors. Specific HLA alleles were associated with 18,000 or so TCR beta sequences at a false discovery rate of 0.05 in a later analysis. Strong co-occurrence of HLA alleles, especially DR and DQ, made assigning TCR associations to individual alleles difficult. According to a later analysis, parvovirus B19, influenza, CMV and Epstein-Barr virus appeared linked to several top co-occurrence clusters. The sequencing pipeline was judged likely to have produced a cluster of highly shared sequence variants as a technical artifact. In a later analysis, the rate of TCR association differed among HLA loci, with DRB1 alleles having the most associated TCRs and HLA-C alleles having the fewest. Because some donors lacked HLA typing at each locus, the association tests relied only on the typed subset. The 87-base-pair reads could not distinguish some IMGT-functional V segments, including TRBV6-2 and TRBV6-3, so those segments were excluded. Correlated functional status among segregating V segments might be attributable to linkage disequilibrium, but an unknown experimental factor could not be ruled out. Cytomegalovirus status was reported to be diagnosed by the classifier with high specificity and sensitivity in both the original and validation cohorts. The cohort was sequenced for TCR beta chains only, and without alpha or paired-chain data the features that could be detected were limited. In a later genetic analysis, a missense DCLRE1C variant was associated with V-gene and J-gene trimming of TCR beta chains, and the association was replicated in an independent cohort. An earlier analysis of approximately 540 of the donors showed that most TCR beta V segments appeared in productive rearrangements either about 90% or about 30% of the time, which broadly matched IMGT annotations. Because counts were too low, seventeen rarely observed V segments, including chromosome 9 orphons, were left out of the earlier analysis of a few hundred of the donors. Immune exposure information for the cohort was limited to CMV serostatus. According to a later genetic analysis, donors in an Asian-associated ancestry cluster had fewer N-insertions in productive TCRs than the approximately 610-donor mean.

On this clone: Its specific antigen is unknown. The record has no base qualities; no much larger clone is one base away.

The library was made by the immunoSEQ multiplex PCR assay. The multiplex PCR relied on a mix of 60 forward primers for TCR Vbeta segments and 13 reverse primers for TCR Jbeta segments. The CDR3 region of rearranged TCR beta genes was amplified from genomic DNA with a multiplex PCR assay. Amplified TCR beta libraries were sequenced as 87-base-pair reads on the Illumina HiSeq System. In the paper's pipeline: Across the 670 or so repertoires, a later analysis counted 75 million to 90 million unique TCR beta chains, roughly 11 million of which were shared by at least two donors. Raw reads were error-corrected and collapsed into unique sequences with a nearest-neighbor algorithm that merged closely related sequences to remove PCR and sequencing errors. V, D and J gene segments were assigned by aligning CDR3 sequences to IMGT reference sequences. Each retained sequence needed at least a six-nucleotide match to both a V gene segment and a J gene segment. A rearrangement was called productive if the CDR3 had no stop codons and remained in frame with V and J, and every other rearrangement was called non-productive. Following IMGT convention, CDR3 was defined as the stretch from the second conserved V-encoded cysteine up to the conserved J-encoded phenylalanine. The earlier analysis of about 640 of the donors excluded any sequence lacking an unambiguous match to a single V gene segment. An earlier analysis of some 500 of the donors classified V segments as functional when productive rearrangements were above 56.7% and as segregating when the standard deviation between donors was above 5%. To diagnose cytomegalovirus status from the catalog of TCR beta chain sequences, a statistical classification framework was built. A later analysis assigned V and J genes by comparing TCR nucleotide sequences with IMGT/GENE-DB human TR gene sequences. The TCRdist pipeline was used in a later analysis to assign CDR3 sequences and most-parsimonious VDJ recombination scenarios. In a later analysis, every TCR beta chain was defined by the combination of its CDR3 amino acid sequence and its V-gene family, and reads without a unique V-gene family were dropped. To address suspected cross-contamination and a sequencing artifact, a later analysis removed roughly 640 highly shared, low-generation-probability nucleotide sequences. A later analysis calculated a clonal expansion index for each public chain from normalized within-repertoire ranks of inferred template counts. Generation probabilities in a later analysis came from a VDJ recombination model fitted to out-of-frame rearrangements, and those results were checked against IGoR. In a later analysis, hypergeometric tests were used to score TCR-TCR, TCR-HLA and TCR-CMV co-occurrence, with a repertoire-size bias correction applied to TCR pairs. To estimate false discovery rates, a later analysis permuted the HLA or CMV assignments 20 times. In a later analysis, co-occurring TCRs were grouped with DBSCAN, and TCRdist sequence similarity was added when clustering was performed within HLA-allele-positive subsets. Repertoires with fewer than 30,000 or more than 120,000 public chains, plus five repertoires with anomalous nucleotide sharing, were excluded from co-occurrence clustering. Sourced from immuneACCESS, this table was stored by TCRdb with only in-frame sequences that have V and J called. A share of the clones is absent; for the studies checked, an unresolved V gene accounts for under half, and the remainder has no known explanation. V and J calls and clone size follow that table, whereas D and trimming were derived from the DNA. A total of 160,000 or so clones appear in this sample, about 80% of them only once. The top ten clones comprise roughly 0.99% of the sample.

In total, 600 or so healthy bone marrow donors made up the cohort. At the time of sampling, all cohort members were nominally healthy, though unrecorded immune exposures were likely present. The donor was CMV seronegative and belonged to the group of approximately 320 seronegative cohort members. Every donor gave a peripheral blood sample, and the peripheral blood mononuclear cells from that sample were used for TCR beta sequencing. Genomic DNA extraction from the blood cell samples was performed with the Qiagen DNeasy Blood Extraction Kit. CDR1 and CDR2, per the germline V gene (reference sequence), are LNHNV and YYDKDF. V drops 5 bases and J drops 4 bases, leaving 18 bases in between. From cysteine to phenylalanine, the CDR3 is 16 amino acids long. The CDR3 DNA has 48 bases and is translated from base 1.

The sample consisted of PBMCs. The receptor comes from a woman aged 40 to 50 in good health and CMV-seronegative. This chain joins TRBV15 to TRBJ1-3, and TRBD1 may be the D gene, going by 5 matching bases. The CDR3 amino acid sequence is: CATSGFPLTEGNTIYF. The DNA sequence is TGTGCCACCAGCGGATTTCCTTTGACAGAAGGAAACACCATATATTTT.